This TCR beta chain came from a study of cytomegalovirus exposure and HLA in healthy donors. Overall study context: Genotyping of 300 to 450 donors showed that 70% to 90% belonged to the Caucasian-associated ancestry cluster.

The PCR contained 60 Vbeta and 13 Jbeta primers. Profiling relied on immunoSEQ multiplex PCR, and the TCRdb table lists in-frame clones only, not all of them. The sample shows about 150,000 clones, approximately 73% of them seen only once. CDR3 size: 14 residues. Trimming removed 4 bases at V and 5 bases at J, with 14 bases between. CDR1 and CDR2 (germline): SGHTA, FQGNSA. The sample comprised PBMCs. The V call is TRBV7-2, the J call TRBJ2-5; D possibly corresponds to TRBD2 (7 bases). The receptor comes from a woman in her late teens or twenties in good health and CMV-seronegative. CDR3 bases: TGTGCCAGCAGCTCCGGGGGGCGGTTGGAGACCCAGTACTTC. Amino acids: CASSSGGRLETQYF.